This T cell receptor (beta chain) was captured in a study of radiotherapy plus CTLA-4 blockade in lung cancer. Study information: Objective responses arose in approximately 20% of patients, and 31% experienced disease control. Whole-study results and caveats: Early clonal dynamics of blood T cells, together with interferon-beta, were reported as the best response predictor. The study found tumor-derived TCR clones expanded in blood after radiotherapy plus ipilimumab.

CDR1 and CDR2 from the germline V gene are MGHRA and YSYEKL. The CDR3 sequence is 14 residues long. The V and J ends lost 4 bases and 5 bases, in that order; junction bases with no gene match: 5. Patients with chemo-refractory metastatic non-small-cell lung cancer received focal radiation plus CTLA-4 blockade with ipilimumab. Data came from immunoSEQ multiplex PCR; TCRdb stores just in-frame clones and leaves some out. There are more than 95,000 clones in the sample; about 70% occur only once, and approximately 2.6% lies in the top ten. A word on this clone: The target antigen is unknown.

The receptor was isolated from a human donor with non-small cell lung cancer who had a partial response to radiotherapy plus ipilimumab. Some clones in this sample may be carry-over from other donors' samples. The chain employs TRBV4-1 and TRBJ2-3, with 8 bases matching TRBD1. The material was peripheral blood, obtained from a patient treated with radiotherapy plus ipilimumab. The CDR3 is CASSPDREVDTQYF. DNA of the CDR3: TGCGCCAGCAGCCCGGACAGGGAGGTAGATACGCAGTATTTT.